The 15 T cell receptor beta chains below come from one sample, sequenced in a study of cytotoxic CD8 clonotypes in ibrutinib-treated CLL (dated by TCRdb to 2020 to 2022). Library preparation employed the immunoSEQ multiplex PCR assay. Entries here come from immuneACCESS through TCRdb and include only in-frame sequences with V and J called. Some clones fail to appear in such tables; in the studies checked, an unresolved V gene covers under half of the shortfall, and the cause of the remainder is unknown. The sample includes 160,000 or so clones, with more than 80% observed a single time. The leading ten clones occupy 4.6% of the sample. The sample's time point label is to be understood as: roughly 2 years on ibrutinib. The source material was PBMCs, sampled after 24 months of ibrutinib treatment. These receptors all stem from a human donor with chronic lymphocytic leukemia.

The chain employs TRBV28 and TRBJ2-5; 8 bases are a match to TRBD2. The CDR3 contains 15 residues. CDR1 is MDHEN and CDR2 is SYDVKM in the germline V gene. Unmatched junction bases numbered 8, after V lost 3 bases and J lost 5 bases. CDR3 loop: CASSFEGGGGETQYF. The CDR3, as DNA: TGTGCCAGCAGTTTCGAGGGCGGCGGGGGGGAGACCCAGTACTTC.

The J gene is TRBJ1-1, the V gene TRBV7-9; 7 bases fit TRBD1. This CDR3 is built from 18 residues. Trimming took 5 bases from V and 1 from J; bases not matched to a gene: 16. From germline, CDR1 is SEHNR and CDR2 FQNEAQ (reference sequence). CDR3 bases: TGTGCCAGCAGCCCCAGGTTCCCCACAGGGGAGGCGAACACTGAAGCTTTCTTT. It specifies CASSPRFPTGEANTEAFF.

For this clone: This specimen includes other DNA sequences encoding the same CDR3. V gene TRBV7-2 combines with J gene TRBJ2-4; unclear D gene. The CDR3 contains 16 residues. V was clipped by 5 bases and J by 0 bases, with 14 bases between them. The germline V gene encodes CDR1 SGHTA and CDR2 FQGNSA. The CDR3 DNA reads TGTGCCAGCAGCCCCCAATCGGGTTTAGCCAAAAACATTCAGTACTTC. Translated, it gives CASSPQSGLAKNIQYF.

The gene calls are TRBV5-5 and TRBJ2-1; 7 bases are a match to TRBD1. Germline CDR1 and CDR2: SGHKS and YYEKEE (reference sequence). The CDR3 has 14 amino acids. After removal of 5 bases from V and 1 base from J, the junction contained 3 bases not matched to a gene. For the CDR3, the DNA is TGTGCCAGCAGTAGGGACAGATCCTACAATGAGCAGTTCTTC. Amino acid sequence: CASSRDRSYNEQFF.

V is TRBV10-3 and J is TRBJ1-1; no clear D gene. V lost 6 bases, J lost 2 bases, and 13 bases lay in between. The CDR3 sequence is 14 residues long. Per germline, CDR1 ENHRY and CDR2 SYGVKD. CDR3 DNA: TGTGCCATCAGCCATATTGGCCTTAACACTGAAGCTTTCTTT. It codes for CAISHIGLNTEAFF.

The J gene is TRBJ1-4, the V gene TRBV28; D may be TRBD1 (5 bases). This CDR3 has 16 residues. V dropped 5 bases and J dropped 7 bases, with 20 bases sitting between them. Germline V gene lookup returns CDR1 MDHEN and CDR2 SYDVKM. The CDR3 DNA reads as TGTGCCAGCAGTAACCCCCGACAGCCCGCAATTGAAAAACTGTTTTTT. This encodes CASSNPRQPAIEKLFF.

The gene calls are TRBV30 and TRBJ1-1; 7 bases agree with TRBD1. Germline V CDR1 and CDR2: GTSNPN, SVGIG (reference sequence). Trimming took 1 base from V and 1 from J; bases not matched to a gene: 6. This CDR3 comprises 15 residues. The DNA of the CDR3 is TGTGCCTGGAGTGAACAGGGGCTCAGGAACACTGAAGCTTTCTTT. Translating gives CAWSEQGLRNTEAFF.

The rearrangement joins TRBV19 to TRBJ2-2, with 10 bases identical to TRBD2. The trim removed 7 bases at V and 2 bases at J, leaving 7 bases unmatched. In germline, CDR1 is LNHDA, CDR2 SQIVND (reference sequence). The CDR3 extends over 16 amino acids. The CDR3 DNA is TGTGCCAGTAAAAATAGCGGGGGGCTTAACACCGGGGAGCTGTTTTTT. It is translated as CASKNSGGLNTGELFF.

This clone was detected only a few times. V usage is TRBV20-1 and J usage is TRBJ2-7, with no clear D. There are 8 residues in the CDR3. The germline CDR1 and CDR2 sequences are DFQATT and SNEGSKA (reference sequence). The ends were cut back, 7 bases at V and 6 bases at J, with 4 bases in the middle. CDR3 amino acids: CSVAEQYF. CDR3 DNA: TGCAGTGTCGCCGAGCAGTACTTC.

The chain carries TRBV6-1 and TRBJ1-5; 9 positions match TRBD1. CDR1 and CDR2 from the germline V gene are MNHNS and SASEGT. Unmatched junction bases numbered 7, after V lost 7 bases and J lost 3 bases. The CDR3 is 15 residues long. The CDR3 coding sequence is TGTGCCAGCAAGGACGGACAGGGGCACAATCAGCCCCAGCATTTT. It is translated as CASKDGQGHNQPQHF.

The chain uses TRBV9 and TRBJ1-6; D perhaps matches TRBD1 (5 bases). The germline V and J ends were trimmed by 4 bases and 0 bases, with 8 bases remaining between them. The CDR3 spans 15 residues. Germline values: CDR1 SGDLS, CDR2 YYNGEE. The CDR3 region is CASSPDSSYNSPLHF. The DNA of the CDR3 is TGTGCCAGCAGCCCCGACAGCTCCTATAATTCACCCCTCCACTTT.

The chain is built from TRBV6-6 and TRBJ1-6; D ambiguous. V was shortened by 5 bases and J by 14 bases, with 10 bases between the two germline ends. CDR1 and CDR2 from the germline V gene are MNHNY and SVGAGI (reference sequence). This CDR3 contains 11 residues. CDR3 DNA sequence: TGTGCCAGCAGTAGTTGGCCCACCCTCCACTTT. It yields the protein CASSSWPTLHF.

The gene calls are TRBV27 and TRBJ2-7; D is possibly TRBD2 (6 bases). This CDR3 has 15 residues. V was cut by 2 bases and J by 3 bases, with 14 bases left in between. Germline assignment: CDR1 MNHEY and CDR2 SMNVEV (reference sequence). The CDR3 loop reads CASSLDDGSFYEQYF. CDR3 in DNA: TGTGCCAGCAGTTTAGACGACGGGAGTTTCTACGAGCAGTACTTC.

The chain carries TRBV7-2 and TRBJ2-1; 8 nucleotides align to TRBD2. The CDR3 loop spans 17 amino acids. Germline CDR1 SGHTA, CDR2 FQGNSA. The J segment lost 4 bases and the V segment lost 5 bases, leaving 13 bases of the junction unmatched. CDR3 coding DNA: TGTGCCAGCAGCCCACTGGAGACTAGCGTCCGGTACAATGAGCAGTTCTTC. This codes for CASSPLETSVRYNEQFF.

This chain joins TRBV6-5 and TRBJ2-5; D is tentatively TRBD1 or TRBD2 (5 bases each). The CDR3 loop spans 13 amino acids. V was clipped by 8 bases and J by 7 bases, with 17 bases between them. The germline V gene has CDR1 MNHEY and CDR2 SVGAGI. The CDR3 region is CASGSGRSGTQYF. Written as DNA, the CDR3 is TGTGCCAGCGGGTCGGGACGTTCGGGGACCCAGTACTTC.